Detailed here is one T cell receptor beta chain. The specificity of this receptor is unknown. No base quality values were provided; no much bigger clone lies one nucleotide off. Instrument on record: Illumina HiSeq 1500. The public reads were reprocessed in TCRdb via fastp at Q25 and MiXCR, keeping in-frame beta chains. Identical CDR3 proteins give one entry, which carries the most common genes and DNA. This sample has approximately 910,000 distinct CDR3 sequences in its table, and more than 25% of those were observed once. Jointly, the top ten make up roughly an eighth of the sample. According to the germline V gene, CDR1 reads KGHDR and CDR2 reads SFDVKD. CDR3 length: 16 amino acids, cysteine to phenylalanine. Only CDR3 DNA remains: 48 bases, in frame from the first base. Germline trimming amounts to 5 bases on V and 6 bases on J, with 10 as the count of junction bases outside the gene matches. This record comes from a study of T cell repertoires in cytomegalovirus infection (dated by TCRdb to between 2018 and 2021). Broadly, across the study: Recently identified HLA-C-restricted CMV epitopes, whose presentation resists viral immunomodulation, were targeted by peptide stimulations together with well-studied HLA-B-restricted epitopes. Because public TCR beta signatures pointed to carriage of CMV infection together with the matching HLA type, the HLA type of each donor mattered for the analysis.

The label giving this sample's treatment or condition can be read as: in vitro stimulation with specific CMV peptide epitopes to enrich CMV-specific T cells. What the authors observed across the whole study: In both this cohort and an independent roughly 330-donor cohort, the cumulative frequency of public TCR beta family members distinguished carriers of CMV infection plus the relevant HLA type. The ex vivo response was dominated by HLA-C-restricted CMV-specific TCR beta clonotypes, and the single most frequent clonotype in two of eight donors was supplied by these HLA-C-restricted clonotypes.

This chain joins TRBV24-1 to TRBJ2-1, and 9 junction bases match TRBD2. This clonotype originated in a human donor in good health (CMV status not recorded). Some clones in this sample may be carry-over from other donors' samples. Sequenced here: cultured CD8+ T cells from PBMCs, sampled from culture after CMV antigen stimulation. The nucleotide sequence is given as TGTGCCACCAGTGCCGGCACGGGACTAGCAAGCAATGAGCAGTTCTTC. Its translation is CATSAGTGLASNEQFF.